This T cell receptor beta chain was sequenced during a study of blood T cell repertoires in COVID-19. Study details: The United States, Italy and Spain were the sources of the acute and convalescent COVID-19 samples. PBMCs, B-cell-depleted T cells, or T cells provided the cDNA or gDNA that made up the material.

The count of this clone is one. As processed by the authors: For nucleated cells, counts were estimated from reference gene primer amplification. Some clones are missing from TCRdb's copy, which holds only in-frame ones; the method was immunoSEQ multiplex PCR. V, J and clone size were drawn from that table, and D and trimming were deduced from the DNA. The sample contains 200,000 to 300,000 clones, over 75% of which appear only once. This TCR came from a human donor in a cohort sampled during active COVID-19. Input material: peripheral blood.

CDR3 protein: CASSIKRMAATNSGNTIYF. CDR3 nucleotide sequence: TGTGCCAGTAGTATTAAACGGATGGCAGCAACTAACTCTGGAAACACCATATATTTT. The chain has TRBV19 and TRBJ1-3, with unresolved D. V lost 3 bases and J lost 0, with 21 bases in between. This CDR3 is built from 19 residues. Germline assignment: CDR1 LNHDA and CDR2 SQIVND (reference sequence).